This T cell receptor (beta chain) was identified during a study of blood T cell repertoires in COVID-19. With V trimmed by 6 bases and J by 4 bases, 7 bases remained unmatched. The germline V gene has CDR1 MNHNY and CDR2 SVGAGI (reference sequence). CDR3 length: 15 residues. Only one count was recorded for this clone. Here immunoSEQ multiplex PCR was the method, and the copy in TCRdb shows in-frame clones only, minus some. Here the sample spans 200,000 to 250,000 clones, 75% to 90% being singletons. Sequences were obtained from peripheral blood. The clonotype originates from a woman in her sixties or seventies with active or convalescent COVID-19. The genes are TRBV6-6 and TRBJ1-5; 9 nucleotides agree with TRBD1. CDR3 nucleotide sequence: TGTGCCAGCAGACCGACAGGGGGGGGGAATCAGCCCCAGCATTTT. Protein product: CASRPTGGGNQPQHF.